The 19 T cell receptor beta chains reported below all come from one sample, sequenced in a study of blood T cells in healthy people across ages. A sample-barcoded 5' primer and a J-beta primer mix were used in a second PCR of roughly 7 to 11 cycles. TCRdb fed the 5' RACE reads into MiXCR, producing one record per CDR3 protein. The sample shows around 1,500,000 distinct CDR3 sequences, 28% of them seen only once. The sequenced sample consisted of blood. The receptors originated from a woman aged 25 to 39 in good health.

This clonotype came up a few times. The chain joins TRBV12-5 to TRBJ1-5, with a possible D match to TRBD1 (5 bases). Trimming stripped 1 base from V and 4 bases from J, with 11 bases between. CDR1 LGHNT and CDR2 FRNRAP come from the germline V gene. This CDR3 is 15 amino acids long. DNA for the CDR3: TGTGCTAGTGGTTTGGAGGCAGGGTGGAATCAGCCCCAGCATTTT. Amino acids: CASGLEAGWNQPQHF.

In its sample, this clonotype was seen many times. The J gene is TRBJ2-5, the V gene TRBV7-9, with 11 bases identical to TRBD2. Germline V gene sequence: CDR1 SEHNR, CDR2 FQNEAQ (reference sequence). V was pared by 5 bases and J by 5 bases, with 10 bases of the junction left unmatched. This CDR3 is built from 16 residues. As DNA, the CDR3 is TGTGCCAGCAGCCTCGGTAGGACTAGCGGGCAGGAGACCCAGTACTTC. This sequence encodes CASSLGRTSGQETQYF.

This clonotype was seen more than once but under ten times. The chain links TRBV27 to TRBJ2-7, with D unresolved. The CDR3 spans 13 residues. V was cut by 3 bases and J by 3 bases, with 9 bases left in between. Germline CDR1 MNHEY, CDR2 SMNVEV (reference sequence). The CDR3 is CASSFNRLYEQYF. CDR3 nucleotide sequence: TGTGCCAGCAGTTTTAACAGACTCTACGAGCAGTACTTC.

This clonotype was counted many times. The rearrangement links TRBV7-2 to TRBJ1-5; tentatively, D is TRBD1 (6 bases). Germline V gene data show CDR1 as SGHTA and CDR2 as FQGNSA. This CDR3 region has 14 residues. Trimming removed 5 bases from V and 2 bases from J, with 10 bases in between. The CDR3 DNA reads as TGTGCCAGCAGCACTGGGGGCGGCAATCAGCCCCAGCATTTT. Protein product: CASSTGGGNQPQHF.

V and J are TRBV7-9 and TRBJ2-7, with 7 bases aligning to TRBD2. With V trimmed by 8 bases and J by 2 bases, 6 bases remained unmatched. Looked up from germline, CDR1 is SEHNR and CDR2 is FQNEAQ (reference sequence). The CDR3 extends over 13 amino acids. DNA for the CDR3: TGTGCCAGCGGCCGGGGGGTCGCCTACGAGCAGTACTTC. The encoded protein is CASGRGVAYEQYF.

This clonotype showed up many times. This rearrangement joins TRBV20-1 to TRBJ2-1; D unresolved. This CDR3 is 11 amino acids long. Germline-derived CDR1 and CDR2 are DFQATT and SNEGSKA (reference sequence). The V end was cut by 3 bases, the J end by 9 bases, with 9 bases between. DNA for the CDR3: TGCAGTGCTAGCCCCCGAAGTGAGCAGTTCTTC. Amino acids: CSASPRSEQFF.

This clonotype has more than one count but fewer than ten. This chain joins TRBV29-1 and TRBJ1-2; D remains unclear. This CDR3 has 14 residues. Trimming took off 5 bases at V and 0 bases at J, with 13 bases between the two ends. Germline CDR1 reads SQVTM; CDR2 reads ANQGSEA. The DNA of the CDR3 is TGCAGCGTTAATGCCGGGGTAGCTAACTATGGCTACACCTTC. It codes for CSVNAGVANYGYTF.

This clonotype was seen a handful of times. V usage is TRBV5-1 and J usage is TRBJ2-3, with 7 bases identical to TRBD2. The CDR3 extends over 15 amino acids. The V gene end was trimmed by 0 bases and the J gene end by 4 bases; junction bases not matched to a gene: 5. Germline CDR1 reads SGHRS; CDR2 reads YFSETQ. The CDR3 spells CASSLGAGEPDTQYF. CDR3 DNA: TGCGCCAGCAGCTTGGGTGCGGGAGAGCCAGATACGCAGTATTTT.

This clonotype has a handful of counts. This chain uses TRBV6-2 or TRBV6-3 with TRBJ2-7; 7 bases line up with TRBD2. Trimming took 2 bases from V and 9 from J; bases not matched to a gene: 13. CDR1 is MNHEY and CDR2 is SVGEGT in the germline V gene. CDR3 length equals 15 residues. The CDR3 nucleotides are TGTGCCAGCAGTTACCGTCGGCTAGCGGTTACGAGGCAGTACTTC. It specifies CASSYRRLAVTRQYF.

The V call is TRBV20-1, the J call TRBJ2-1, with D perhaps given as TRBD1 or TRBD2 (7 bases each). Looked up from germline, CDR1 is DFQATT and CDR2 is SNEGSKA (reference sequence). V was trimmed by 4 bases and J by 6 bases, leaving 28 bases between them. CDR3 length: 18 residues. The CDR3 sequence is CSANWGPQGGPPCNEQFF. Here the CDR3 DNA reads TGCAGTGCTAACTGGGGACCCCAGGGGGGGCCACCCTGCAATGAGCAGTTCTTC.

This clonotype has only a few counts. This chain connects TRBV28 to TRBJ1-1; TRBD1 matches at 7 bases. Germline V gene lookup returns CDR1 MDHEN and CDR2 SYDVKM. This CDR3 is 14 amino acids long. V lost 5 bases to trimming and J lost 5 bases; unmatched junction nucleotides: 8. CDR3 residues: CASSIDRVRTEAFF. CDR3 nucleotide sequence: TGTGCCAGCAGTATCGACAGGGTTAGGACTGAAGCTTTCTTT.

This clonotype was found many times. The chain links TRBV20-1 to TRBJ1-2; 9 positions match TRBD1. V trimming: 4 bases; J trimming: 7 bases; junction bases outside the gene matches: 19. The CDR3 has 17 residues. Germline V gives CDR1 DFQATT, CDR2 SNEGSKA (reference sequence). The CDR3 nucleotides are TGCAGTGCTACCAGGCCCGGCGACAGGGGGATTCTTGGTGGCTACACCTTC. The encoded protein is CSATRPGDRGILGGYTF.

This clonotype was recorded a few times. The genes are TRBV20-1 and TRBJ2-3, with 15 nucleotides matching TRBD2. The V gene's germline CDR1 is DFQATT and CDR2 SNEGSKA (reference sequence). The CDR3 has 19 residues. Trimming removed 2 bases from V and 4 bases from J; junction bases left unmatched: 13. CDR3: CSARSGLAGGGSAADTQYF. The CDR3 DNA is TGCAGTGCTAGATCAGGACTAGCGGGAGGGGGTTCCGCGGCAGATACGCAGTATTTT.

This clonotype turned up a few times. J is TRBJ2-1 and V is TRBV20-1, with a weak D call TRBD2 (5 bases). The germline V and J ends were trimmed by 0 bases and 9 bases, with 18 bases remaining between them. This CDR3 contains 15 residues. Germline CDR1 and CDR2: DFQATT and SNEGSKA (reference sequence). The CDR3 region is CSARDPILDMGEQFF. The CDR3 nucleotides read TGCAGTGCTAGAGATCCCATACTAGATATGGGTGAGCAGTTCTTC.

This clonotype was seen a few times. This chain connects TRBV10-3 to TRBJ1-2; unclear D gene. The CDR3 has 14 residues. Germline loops: CDR1 ENHRY, CDR2 SYGVKD. V was shortened by 2 bases and J by 1 base, with 8 bases between the two germline ends. CDR3 bases: TGTGCCATCAGTGAGACAAATGTTAACTATGGCTACACCTTC. This encodes CAISETNVNYGYTF.

V usage is TRBV7-9 and J usage is TRBJ2-7; possibly TRBD1 for D (5 bases). V was clipped by 4 bases and J by 3 bases, with 16 bases between them. The CDR3 consists of 15 residues. Germline-derived CDR1 and CDR2 are SEHNR and FQNEAQ (reference sequence). DNA for the CDR3: TGTGCCAGCAGCTCGAGTCAGGGATTCCTCTACGAGCAGTACTTC. Its protein is CASSSSQGFLYEQYF.

This clonotype has only a few counts. The rearrangement links TRBV20-1 to TRBJ1-5; D perhaps matches TRBD1 (5 bases). The CDR3 totals 13 residues. Per germline, CDR1 DFQATT and CDR2 SNEGSKA (reference sequence). V shed 3 bases and J shed 3 bases, with 9 bases lying between them. CDR3 amino acids: CSARPDNNQPQHF. For the CDR3, the DNA is TGCAGTGCTAGGCCGGACAACAATCAGCCCCAGCATTTT.

CDR3 sequence: CASSQDLTSGSGEQFF. In DNA form, the CDR3 reads TGTGCCAGCAGCCAAGATCTAACTAGCGGGAGCGGTGAGCAGTTCTTC. The chain employs TRBV4-2 and TRBJ2-1, with 11 nucleotides matching TRBD2. Trimming at V came to 0 bases and at J to 9 bases, leaving 7 bases not matched to a gene. This CDR3 comprises 16 residues. The germline V gene has CDR1 LGHNA and CDR2 YNFKEQ.

This CDR3 is CASSSDAGTGYGYTF. In DNA form, the CDR3 reads TGTGCCAGCAGCTCCGATGCCGGGACCGGCTATGGCTACACCTTC. The rearrangement uses TRBV7-9 and TRBJ1-2; D is possibly TRBD1 (5 bases). V shed 4 bases and J shed 4 bases, with 16 bases lying between them. CDR1 SEHNR and CDR2 FQNEAQ come from the germline V gene (reference sequence). CDR3 length: 15 amino acids.